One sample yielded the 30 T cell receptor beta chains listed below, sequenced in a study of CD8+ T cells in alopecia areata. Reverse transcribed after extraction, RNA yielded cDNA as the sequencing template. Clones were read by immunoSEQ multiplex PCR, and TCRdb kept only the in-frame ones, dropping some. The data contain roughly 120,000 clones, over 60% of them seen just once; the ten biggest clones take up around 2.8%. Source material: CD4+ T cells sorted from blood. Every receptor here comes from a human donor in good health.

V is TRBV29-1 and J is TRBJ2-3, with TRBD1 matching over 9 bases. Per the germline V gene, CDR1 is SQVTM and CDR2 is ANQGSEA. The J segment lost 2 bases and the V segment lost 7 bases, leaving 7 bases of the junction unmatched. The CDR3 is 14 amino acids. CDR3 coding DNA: TGCAGCGCTGACCGGACAGGGGTCACAGATACGCAGTATTTT. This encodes CSADRTGVTDTQYF.

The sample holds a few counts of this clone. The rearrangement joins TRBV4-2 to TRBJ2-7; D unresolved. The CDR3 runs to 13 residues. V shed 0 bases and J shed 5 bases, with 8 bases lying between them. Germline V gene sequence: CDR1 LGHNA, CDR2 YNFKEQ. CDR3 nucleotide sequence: TGTGCCAGCAGCCAAGAAATCGTGCACGAGCAGTACTTC. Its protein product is CASSQEIVHEQYF.

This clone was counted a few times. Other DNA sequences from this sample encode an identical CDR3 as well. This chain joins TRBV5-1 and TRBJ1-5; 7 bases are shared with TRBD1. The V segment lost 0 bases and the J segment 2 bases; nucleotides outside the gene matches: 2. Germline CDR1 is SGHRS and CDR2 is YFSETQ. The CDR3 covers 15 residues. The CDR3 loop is CASSLEGGGNQPQHF. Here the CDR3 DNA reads TGCGCCAGCAGCTTGGAAGGGGGCGGCAATCAGCCCCAGCATTTT.

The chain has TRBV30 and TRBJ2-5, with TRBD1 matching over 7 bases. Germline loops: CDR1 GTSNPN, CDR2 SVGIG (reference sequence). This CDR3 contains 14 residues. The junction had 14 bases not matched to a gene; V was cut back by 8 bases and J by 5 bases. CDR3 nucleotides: TGTGCCCGTGCCCCAAGGGGGCGAGGGGAGACCCAGTACTTC. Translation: CARAPRGRGETQYF.

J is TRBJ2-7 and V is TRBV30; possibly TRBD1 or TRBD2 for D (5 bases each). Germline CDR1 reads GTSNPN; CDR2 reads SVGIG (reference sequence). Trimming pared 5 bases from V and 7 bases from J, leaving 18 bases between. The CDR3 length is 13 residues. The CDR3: CAWGERDLGEQYF. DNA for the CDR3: TGTGCCTGGGGAGAACGGGACCTGGGGGAGCAGTACTTC.

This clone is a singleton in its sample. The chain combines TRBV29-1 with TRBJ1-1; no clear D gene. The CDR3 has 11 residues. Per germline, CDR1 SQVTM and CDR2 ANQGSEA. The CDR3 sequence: CLGSQNTEAFF. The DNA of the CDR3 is TGCTTAGGCAGCCAAAACACTGAAGCTTTCTTT.

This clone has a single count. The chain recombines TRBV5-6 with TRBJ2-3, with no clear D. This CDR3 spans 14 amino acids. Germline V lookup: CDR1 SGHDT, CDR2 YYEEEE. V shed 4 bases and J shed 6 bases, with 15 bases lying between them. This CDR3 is CASSHAGARDTQYF. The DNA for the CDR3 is TGTGCCAGCAGCCACGCCGGAGCCCGGGATACGCAGTATTTT.

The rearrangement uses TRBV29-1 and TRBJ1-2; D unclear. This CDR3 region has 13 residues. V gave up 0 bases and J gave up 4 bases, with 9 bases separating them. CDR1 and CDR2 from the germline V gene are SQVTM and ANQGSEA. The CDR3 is CSVEDKGPYGYTF. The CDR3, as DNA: TGCAGCGTTGAAGATAAGGGTCCCTATGGCTACACCTTC.

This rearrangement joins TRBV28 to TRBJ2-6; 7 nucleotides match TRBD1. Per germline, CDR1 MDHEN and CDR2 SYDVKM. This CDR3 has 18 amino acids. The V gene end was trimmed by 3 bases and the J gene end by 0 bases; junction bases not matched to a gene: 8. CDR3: CASSFRSPGGSGANVLTF. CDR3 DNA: TGTGCCAGCAGTTTTCGGTCTCCAGGGGGCTCTGGGGCCAACGTCCTGACTTTC.

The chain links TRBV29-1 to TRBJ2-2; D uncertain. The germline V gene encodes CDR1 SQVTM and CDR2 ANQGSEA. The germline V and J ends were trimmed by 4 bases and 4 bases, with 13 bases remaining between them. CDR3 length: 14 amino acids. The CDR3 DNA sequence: TGCAGCGTTGGTAGGGATTCGACCACCGGGGAGCTGTTTTTT. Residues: CSVGRDSTTGELFF.

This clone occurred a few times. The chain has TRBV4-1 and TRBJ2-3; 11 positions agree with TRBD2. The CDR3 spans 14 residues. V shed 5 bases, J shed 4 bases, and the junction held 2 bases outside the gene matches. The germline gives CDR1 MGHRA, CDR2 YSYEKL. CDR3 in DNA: TGCGCCAGCAGCGCGACTAGCGGGGCAGATACGCAGTATTTT. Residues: CASSATSGADTQYF.

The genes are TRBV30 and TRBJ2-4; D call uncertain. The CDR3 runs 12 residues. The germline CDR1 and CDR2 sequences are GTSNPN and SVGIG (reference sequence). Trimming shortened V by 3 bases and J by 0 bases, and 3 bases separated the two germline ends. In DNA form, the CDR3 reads TGTGCCTGGAGGGTAGCCAAAAACATTCAGTACTTC. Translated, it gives CAWRVAKNIQYF.

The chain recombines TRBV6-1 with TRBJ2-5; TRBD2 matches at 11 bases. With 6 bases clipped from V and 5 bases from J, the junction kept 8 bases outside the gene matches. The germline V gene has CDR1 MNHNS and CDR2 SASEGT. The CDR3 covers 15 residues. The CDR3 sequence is CASRSSGGRWETQYF. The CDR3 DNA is TGTGCCAGCAGGTCTAGCGGGGGGCGCTGGGAGACCCAGTACTTC.

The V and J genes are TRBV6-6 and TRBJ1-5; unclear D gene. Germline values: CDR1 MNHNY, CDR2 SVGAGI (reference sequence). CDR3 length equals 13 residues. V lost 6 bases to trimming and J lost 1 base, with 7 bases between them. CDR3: CASSHPSNQPQHF. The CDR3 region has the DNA TGTGCCAGCAGCCATCCCAGCAATCAGCCCCAGCATTTT.

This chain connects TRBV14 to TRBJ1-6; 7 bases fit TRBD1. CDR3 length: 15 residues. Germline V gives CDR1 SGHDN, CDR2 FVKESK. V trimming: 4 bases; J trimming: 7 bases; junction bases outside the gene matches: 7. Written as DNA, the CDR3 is TGTGCCAGCAGCCGACGACAGGGACTGAATTCACCCCTCCACTTT. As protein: CASSRRQGLNSPLHF.

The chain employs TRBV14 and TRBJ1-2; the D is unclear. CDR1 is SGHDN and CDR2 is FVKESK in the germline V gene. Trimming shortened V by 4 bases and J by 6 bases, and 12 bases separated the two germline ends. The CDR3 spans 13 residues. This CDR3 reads CASSPRVGNGYTF. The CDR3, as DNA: TGTGCCAGCAGCCCCCGGGTTGGGAATGGCTACACCTTC.

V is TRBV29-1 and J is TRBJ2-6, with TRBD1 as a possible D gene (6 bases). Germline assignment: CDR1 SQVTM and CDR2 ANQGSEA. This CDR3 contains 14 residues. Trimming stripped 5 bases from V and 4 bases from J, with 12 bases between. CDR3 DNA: TGCAGCGTTAAACAGGGCTCCGGGGCCAACGTCCTGACTTTC. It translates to CSVKQGSGANVLTF.

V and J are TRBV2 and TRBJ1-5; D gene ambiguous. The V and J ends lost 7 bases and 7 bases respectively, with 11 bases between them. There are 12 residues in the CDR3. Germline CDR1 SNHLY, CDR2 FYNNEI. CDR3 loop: CASTSAGQPQHF. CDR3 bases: TGTGCCAGCACCTCCGCGGGACAGCCCCAGCATTTT.

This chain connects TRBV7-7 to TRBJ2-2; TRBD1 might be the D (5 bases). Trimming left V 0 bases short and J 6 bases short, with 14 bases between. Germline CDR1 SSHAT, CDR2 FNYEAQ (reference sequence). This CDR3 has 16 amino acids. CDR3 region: CASSLAWGQGPGELFF. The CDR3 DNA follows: TGTGCCAGCAGCTTAGCGTGGGGCCAGGGCCCCGGGGAGCTGTTTTTT.

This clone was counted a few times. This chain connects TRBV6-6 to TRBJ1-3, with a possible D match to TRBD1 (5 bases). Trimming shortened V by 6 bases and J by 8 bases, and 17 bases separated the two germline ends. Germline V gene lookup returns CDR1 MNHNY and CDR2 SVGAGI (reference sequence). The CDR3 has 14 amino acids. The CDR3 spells CASSHQRGLDTIYF. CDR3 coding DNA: TGTGCCAGCAGCCATCAGCGGGGCCTGGACACCATATATTTT.

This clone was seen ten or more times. The CDR3 bases are TGTGCCATCGGCACCTTACGGGATACGCAGTATTTT. This gives the protein CAIGTLRDTQYF. This chain connects TRBV10-3 to TRBJ2-3; D unresolved. The length of the CDR3 is 12 residues. Trimming shortened V by 8 bases and J by 6 bases, and 12 bases separated the two germline ends. CDR1 and CDR2 (germline): ENHRY, SYGVKD.

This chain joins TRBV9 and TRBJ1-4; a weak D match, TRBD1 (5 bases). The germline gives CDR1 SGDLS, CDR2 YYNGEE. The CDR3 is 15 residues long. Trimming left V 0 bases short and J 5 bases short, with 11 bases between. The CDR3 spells CASSVEGRSNEKLFF. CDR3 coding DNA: TGTGCCAGCAGCGTAGAGGGGAGGTCAAATGAAAAACTGTTTTTT.

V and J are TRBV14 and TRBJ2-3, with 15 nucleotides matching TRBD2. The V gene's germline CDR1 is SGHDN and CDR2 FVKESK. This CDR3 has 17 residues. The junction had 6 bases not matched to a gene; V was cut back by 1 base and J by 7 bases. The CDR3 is CASSQGPGLAGGYTQYF. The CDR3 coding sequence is TGTGCCAGCAGCCAAGGTCCGGGACTAGCGGGGGGCTATACGCAGTATTTT.

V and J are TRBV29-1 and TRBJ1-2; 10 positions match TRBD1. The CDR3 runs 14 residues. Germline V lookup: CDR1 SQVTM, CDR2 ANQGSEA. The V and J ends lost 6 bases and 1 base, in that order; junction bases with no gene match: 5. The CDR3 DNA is TGCAGCGTCGGGACAGGGGTCGATAACTATGGCTACACCTTC. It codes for CSVGTGVDNYGYTF.

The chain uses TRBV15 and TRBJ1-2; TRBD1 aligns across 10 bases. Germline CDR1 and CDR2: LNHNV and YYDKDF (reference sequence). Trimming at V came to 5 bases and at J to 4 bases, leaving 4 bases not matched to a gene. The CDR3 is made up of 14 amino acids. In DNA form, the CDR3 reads TGTGCCACCAGCGGGGACAGGGGCGTCTATGGCTACACCTTC. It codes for CATSGDRGVYGYTF.

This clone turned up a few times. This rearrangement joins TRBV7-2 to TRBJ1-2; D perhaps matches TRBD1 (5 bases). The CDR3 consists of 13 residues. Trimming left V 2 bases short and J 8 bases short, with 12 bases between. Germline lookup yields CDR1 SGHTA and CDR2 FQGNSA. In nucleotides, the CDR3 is TGTGCCAGCAGCTTAACAGGTTCTAGCGGCTACACCTTC. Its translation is CASSLTGSSGYTF.

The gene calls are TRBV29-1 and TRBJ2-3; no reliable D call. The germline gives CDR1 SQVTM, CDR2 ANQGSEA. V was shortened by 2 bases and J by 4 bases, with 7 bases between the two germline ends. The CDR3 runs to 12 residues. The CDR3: CSVENTPDTQYF. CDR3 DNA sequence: TGCAGCGTTGAAAATACTCCAGATACGCAGTATTTT.

The CDR3 sequence is CASRFWTSEQYF. CDR3 in DNA: TGTGCCAGCAGGTTCTGGACCAGCGAGCAGTACTTC. This chain uses TRBV2 with TRBJ2-7; unclear D gene. V was pared by 6 bases and J by 6 bases, with 12 bases between. CDR1 SNHLY and CDR2 FYNNEI come from the germline V gene. The length of the CDR3 is 12 residues.

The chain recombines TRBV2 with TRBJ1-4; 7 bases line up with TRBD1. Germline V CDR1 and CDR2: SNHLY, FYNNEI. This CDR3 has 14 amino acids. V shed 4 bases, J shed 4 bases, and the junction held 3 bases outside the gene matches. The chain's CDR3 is CASSGTGVNEKLFF. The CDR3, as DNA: TGTGCCAGCAGTGGAACAGGGGTTAATGAAAAACTGTTTTTT.

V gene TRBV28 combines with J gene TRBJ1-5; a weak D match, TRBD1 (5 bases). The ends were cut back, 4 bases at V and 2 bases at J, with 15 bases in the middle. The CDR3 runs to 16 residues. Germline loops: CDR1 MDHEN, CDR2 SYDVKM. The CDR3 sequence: CASSSPRGEGNQPQHF. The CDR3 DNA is TGTGCCAGCAGTTCCCCCCGAGGGGAGGGCAATCAGCCCCAGCATTTT.